The 14 T cell receptor beta chains below come from one sample, sequenced in a study of control samples from healthy donors and cancer patients. The table came from immunoSEQ multiplex PCR; TCRdb's copy has only in-frame clones and leaves some out. The sample includes 95,000 to 100,000 clones, around 89% of them seen just once. Sequenced: blood. These receptors were taken from a young man in good health.

V is TRBV24-1 and J is TRBJ2-3; D gene uncertain. CDR3 size: 11 residues. V was cut by 3 bases and J by 7 bases, with 4 bases left in between. Looked up from germline, CDR1 is KGHDR and CDR2 is SFDVKD. The CDR3 nucleotides are TGTGCCACCAGTGATCTGAATACGCAGTATTTT. It codes for CATSDLNTQYF.

V is TRBV19 and J is TRBJ1-1; no clear D. The CDR3 runs to 12 residues. Deletions cut 0 bases from V and 3 bases from J, with 2 bases between. Germline values: CDR1 LNHDA, CDR2 SQIVND (reference sequence). CDR3 DNA sequence: TGTGCCAGTAGTATAGATTACACTGAAGCTTTCTTT. This gives the protein CASSIDYTEAFF.

A single count supports this clone. The V call is TRBV24-1, the J call TRBJ2-1, with 11 bases that match TRBD2. This CDR3 spans 15 amino acids. The V gene end was trimmed by 10 bases and the J gene end by 6 bases; junction bases not matched to a gene: 10. Germline V gives CDR1 KGHDR, CDR2 SFDVKD. The CDR3, as DNA: TGTGCCACGAACGAGGGGCTAGCGGGGGGCAATGAGCAGTTCTTC. Its protein product is CATNEGLAGGNEQFF.

CDR3 nucleotides: TGTGCCAGCAGCCAAGGATTTACAGGGCTTACCTACGAGCAGTACTTC. Protein sequence: CASSQGFTGLTYEQYF. The gene calls are TRBV3-1 (or the pseudogene TRBV3-2) and TRBJ2-7, with D possibly matching TRBD1 (6 bases). CDR1 is LGHDT, CDR2 YNNKEL, per germline (reference sequence). The CDR3 sequence is 16 residues long. The V and J ends lost 1 base and 2 bases respectively, with 15 bases between them.

The chain joins TRBV5-4 to TRBJ1-5; D is perhaps TRBD1 (5 bases). V lost 4 bases and J lost 9, with 14 bases in between. The CDR3 contains 13 residues. Germline-derived CDR1 and CDR2 are SGHNT and YYREEE (reference sequence). The CDR3 coding sequence is TGTGCCAGCAGCCGGGACGAGGAGGGGCCCCAGCATTTT. Translated: CASSRDEEGPQHF.

This chain connects TRBV14 to TRBJ2-5, with 16 positions matching TRBD2. V was clipped by 4 bases and J by 5 bases; unmatched bases: 7. The CDR3 covers 17 residues. CDR1 is SGHDN and CDR2 is FVKESK in the germline V gene. CDR3 amino acids: CASSPGLAGGPRETQYF. In DNA, the CDR3 is TGTGCCAGCAGCCCGGGACTAGCGGGAGGGCCGCGGGAGACCCAGTACTTC.

V is TRBV12-5 and J is TRBJ1-3; D not resolved. The CDR3 contains 16 residues. Per the germline V gene, CDR1 is LGHNT and CDR2 is FRNRAP. Deletions cut 1 base from V and 2 bases from J, with 12 bases between. The CDR3 loop reads CASGLGQKGAGNTIYF. The CDR3 DNA follows: TGTGCTAGTGGTTTGGGTCAGAAGGGTGCTGGAAACACCATATATTTT.

This clone was counted between two and nine times. The junction departs from germline at one end; a sequencing error may be responsible. This chain connects TRBV2 to TRBJ1-2; 7 positions agree with TRBD1. The CDR3 loop spans 14 amino acids. Germline V gene lookup returns CDR1 SNHLY and CDR2 FYNNEI. CDR3 sequence: CASREGGADYGYTF. In nucleotides, the CDR3 is TGTGCCAGCAGGGAAGGGGGCGCGGACTATGGCTACACCTTC.

The gene calls are TRBV12-5 and TRBJ2-5; D remains unclear. The CDR3 is 11 residues long. Trimming shortened V by 2 bases and J by 4 bases, and 2 bases separated the two germline ends. Germline V gives CDR1 LGHNT, CDR2 FRNRAP. The CDR3 loop is CASGLPETQYF. CDR3 nucleotide sequence: TGTGCTAGTGGTTTGCCAGAGACCCAGTACTTC.

The J gene is TRBJ2-2, the V gene TRBV7-9, with TRBD1 identical over 8 bases. Germline V gives CDR1 SEHNR, CDR2 FQNEAQ (reference sequence). V shed 6 bases, J shed 0 bases, and the junction held 15 bases outside the gene matches. The CDR3 runs 19 residues. Here the CDR3 reads CASSSWQGAAGSNTGELFF. CDR3 nucleotides: TGTGCCAGCAGTTCATGGCAGGGGGCGGCGGGCTCGAACACCGGGGAGCTGTTTTTT.

This CDR3 is CASSYHGTRESYEQYV. CDR3 nucleotide sequence: TGTGCCAGCAGTTACCACGGGACTAGAGAATCCTACGAGCAGTACGTC. V usage is TRBV6-7 and J usage is TRBJ2-7, with 8 bases that match TRBD2. TRBV6-7 is an ORF; its function is uncertain. The CDR3 is made up of 16 amino acids. V shed 2 bases, J shed 1 base, and the junction held 7 bases outside the gene matches.

The chain combines TRBV19 with TRBJ1-2; no reliable D call. V lost 5 bases to trimming and J lost 4 bases, with 26 bases between them. This CDR3 is 18 amino acids long. Germline CDR1 is LNHDA and CDR2 is SQIVND (reference sequence). Here the CDR3 reads CASSRLVALNRLSYGYTF. For the CDR3, the DNA is TGTGCCAGTAGTCGGTTGGTTGCTTTAAATCGGCTATCCTATGGCTACACCTTC.

The J gene is TRBJ2-3, the V gene TRBV28; a weak D match, TRBD1 (6 bases). This CDR3 has 15 residues. Germline assignment: CDR1 MDHEN and CDR2 SYDVKM. V was shortened by 6 bases and J by 0 bases, with 13 bases between the two germline ends. CDR3 DNA sequence: TGTGCCAGCAGCTCATACAGGGTTAGCACAGATACGCAGTATTTT. Translating gives CASSSYRVSTDTQYF. Drawing the rest from reference TRBV28 and TRBJ2-3, the complete variable domain is DVKVTQSSRYLVKRTGEKVFLECVQDMDHENMFWYRQDPGLGLRLIYFSYDVKMKEKGDIPEGYSVSREKKERFSLILESASTNQTSMYLCASSSYRVSTDTQYFGPGTRLTVL.

DNA for the CDR3: TGTGCAAGTCGCCCTGGGACAGGGCTGTCTGAGCAGTTCTTC. Protein sequence: CASRPGTGLSEQFF. The chain links TRBV12-2 to TRBJ2-1; the listed D gene, TRBD1, was not tested against the DNA. TRBV12-2 counts as a pseudogene. The CDR3 totals 14 residues.